The 18 T cell receptor beta chains below all came from one sample that was sequenced in a study of beta chain bispecific antibodies for T cell cancers. Regarding the study as a whole: In these mixed samples, most targeted TRBV reads derived from the leukemia cell line.

Their cognate antigens are unknown. T cells were expanded from blood mononuclear cells for 3 to 4 days with anti-CD3 OKT3 or CD3/CD28 beads. Each CDR3 protein gets one entry after TCRdb re-called the 5' RACE reads with MiXCR. Seen here are 20,000 to 25,000 distinct CDR3 sequences, under 3% observed once, and the top ten hold approximately 30%. Sample: healthy donor T cells cultured with leukemia cells. All receptors come from a human donor in good health. Some clones in this sample may be carry-over from other donors' samples.

This clonotype occurred many times. This chain links TRBV3-1 with TRBJ2-7; D not certain. The germline V gene encodes CDR1 LGHDT and CDR2 YNNKEL (reference sequence). Trimming removed 0 bases from V and 3 bases from J, with 12 bases in between. The CDR3 runs to 15 residues. The CDR3 sequence is CASSQDRAVLYEQYF. The CDR3 bases are TGTGCCAGCAGCCAAGATAGGGCAGTACTCTACGAGCAGTACTTC.

This clonotype was detected ten times or more. The chain employs TRBV5-1 and TRBJ2-7; TRBD1 agrees at 7 bases. The CDR3 sequence is 14 residues long. Germline CDR1 SGHRS, CDR2 YFSETQ. With V trimmed by 4 bases and J by 3 bases, 7 bases remained unmatched. Here the CDR3 reads CASSTGQVDYEQYF. In DNA, the CDR3 is TGCGCCAGCAGCACCGGACAGGTCGACTACGAGCAGTACTTC.

This clonotype has a count of ten or more. The rearrangement uses TRBV5-1 and TRBJ2-1; D is perhaps TRBD2 (5 bases). The CDR3 has 12 residues. Deletions cut 4 bases from V and 10 bases from J, with 12 bases between. Looked up from germline, CDR1 is SGHRS and CDR2 is YFSETQ. Here the CDR3 DNA reads TGCGCCAGCAGCCCGGGGAACGAGGAGCAGTTCTTC. Amino acids: CASSPGNEEQFF.

This clonotype was seen a few times. The gene calls are TRBV20-1 and TRBJ2-1, with 12 nucleotides matching TRBD1. Germline V gene sequence: CDR1 DFQATT, CDR2 SNEGSKA (reference sequence). The CDR3 sequence is 20 residues long. V lost 0 bases to trimming and J lost 1 base; unmatched junction nucleotides: 13. The CDR3: CSARDLGGDRGLMSYNEQFF. CDR3 coding DNA: TGCAGTGCTAGAGATTTAGGTGGGGACAGGGGGCTGATGTCCTACAATGAGCAGTTCTTC.

The chain couples TRBV27 to TRBJ1-1, with D possibly being TRBD1 (6 bases). V shed 4 bases and J shed 6 bases, with 15 bases lying between them. Germline V gene sequence: CDR1 MNHEY, CDR2 SMNVEV (reference sequence). There are 14 residues in the CDR3. CDR3 amino acids: CASSWGGGLAEAFF. The CDR3 DNA is TGTGCCAGCAGTTGGGGGGGGGGGCTAGCTGAAGCTTTCTTT.

This clonotype occurred many times. This chain connects TRBV20-1 to TRBJ1-1; D is possibly TRBD1 (5 bases). With 5 bases removed from V and 2 bases from J, the gap between germline ends came to 6 bases. Germline CDR1 DFQATT, CDR2 SNEGSKA (reference sequence). This CDR3 comprises 11 residues. The CDR3 here is CSAQGNTEAFF. DNA of the CDR3: TGCAGTGCTCAGGGAAACACTGAAGCTTTCTTT.

The genes are TRBV12-3 or TRBV12-4 and TRBJ2-5; 14 positions agree with TRBD2. The CDR3 totals 15 residues. With V trimmed by 6 bases and J by 4 bases, 4 bases remained unmatched. CDR3 DNA: TGTGCCAGCAGCGTCGGGACTAGCGGGGGAGAGACCCAGTACTTC. This sequence encodes CASSVGTSGGETQYF.

In this sample, this clonotype turned up a few times. The chain recombines TRBV29-1 with TRBJ2-7; the match to TRBD1 covers 7 bases. V dropped 7 bases and J dropped 1; count of bases not matched to a gene: 7. Looked up from germline, CDR1 is SQVTM and CDR2 is ANQGSEA. The CDR3 consists of 13 residues. CDR3 sequence: CSARLGQSYEQYF. The CDR3 bases are TGCAGCGCCAGACTGGGACAGTCCTACGAGCAGTACTTC.

This clonotype has at least ten counts. The chain employs TRBV20-1 and TRBJ2-1; weak D call: TRBD2 (5 bases). Trimming shortened V by 5 bases and J by 0 bases, and 11 bases separated the two germline ends. Germline V gene data show CDR1 as DFQATT and CDR2 as SNEGSKA (reference sequence). The CDR3 is 14 residues long. DNA for the CDR3: TGCAGTGCTGGGGAGCGGAGCTCCTACAATGAGCAGTTCTTC. This codes for CSAGERSSYNEQFF.

This clonotype was seen many times. The genes are TRBV14 and TRBJ1-6; D is unclear. Germline V gives CDR1 SGHDN, CDR2 FVKESK. V lost 3 bases and J 7 bases, leaving 10 bases between the germline ends. This CDR3 has 14 residues. DNA of the CDR3: TGTGCCAGCAGCCAGCGGGGAAACAATTCACCCCTCCACTTT. It codes for CASSQRGNNSPLHF.

This clonotype came up many times. The V and J genes are TRBV5-1 and TRBJ2-7, with D possibly being TRBD1 or TRBD2 (5 bases each). Trimming removed 6 bases at V and 5 bases at J, with 15 bases between. The CDR3 runs 13 residues. Germline CDR1 is SGHRS and CDR2 is YFSETQ. The DNA for the CDR3 is TGCGCCAGCATCCCCGACGAGGGGCACGAGCAGTACTTC. Translated, it gives CASIPDEGHEQYF.

This clonotype was seen ten or more times. CDR3 amino acids: CASSMAGSYNEQFF. The CDR3 region has the DNA TGTGCCAGTAGTATGGCGGGCTCCTACAATGAGCAGTTCTTC. V usage is TRBV19 and J usage is TRBJ2-1; possible D gene TRBD2, 5 bases. CDR3 size: 14 residues. Trimming pared 3 bases from V and 0 bases from J, leaving 6 bases between. Germline values: CDR1 LNHDA, CDR2 SQIVND (reference sequence).

This clonotype was seen ten or more times. The rearrangement uses TRBV7-8 and TRBJ2-1, with 12 bases aligning to TRBD2. CDR3 size: 16 residues. Per the germline V gene, CDR1 is SGHVS and CDR2 is FQNEAQ. J lost 8 bases, V lost 4 bases, and 9 bases had no gene match. CDR3 protein: CASSWSLAGGPDEQFF. For the CDR3, the DNA is TGTGCCAGCAGCTGGTCTCTAGCGGGGGGGCCCGATGAGCAGTTCTTC.

This clonotype was detected many times. The rearrangement joins TRBV6-5 to TRBJ1-1; D unresolved. Looked up from germline, CDR1 is MNHEY and CDR2 is SVGAGI. The CDR3 covers 15 residues. Trimming removed 6 bases from V and 2 bases from J, with 16 bases in between. The DNA of the CDR3 is TGTGCCAGCAGGGGATCACAGAGTTCAAACACTGAAGCTTTCTTT. Encoded protein: CASRGSQSSNTEAFF.

This clonotype has at least ten counts. The genes are TRBV9 and TRBJ1-1; maybe TRBD1 (5 bases). V gave up 7 bases and J gave up 3 bases, with 10 bases separating them. This CDR3 comprises 12 residues. In germline, CDR1 is SGDLS, CDR2 YYNGEE. In DNA, the CDR3 is TGTGCCAGCGGGCAGGGAGACACTGAAGCTTTCTTT. It specifies CASGQGDTEAFF.

The sample holds a few counts of this clonotype. V is TRBV11-2 and J is TRBJ1-6; D may be TRBD1 (6 bases). Trimming removed 1 base at V and 15 bases at J, with 13 bases between. The CDR3 contains 13 residues. Germline values: CDR1 SGHAT, CDR2 FQNNGV. The CDR3 reads CASSLVITGLLHF. DNA of the CDR3: TGTGCCAGCAGCTTAGTCATAACAGGGCTCCTCCACTTT.

The chain recombines TRBV18 with TRBJ1-2, with 7 bases aligning to TRBD1. From germline, CDR1 is KGHSH and CDR2 LQKENI. This CDR3 comprises 17 residues. V gave up 1 base and J gave up 3 bases; unmatched junction bases: 11. DNA of the CDR3: TGTGCCAGCTCACCACGGGTAACAGGGGATATCGACTATGGCTACACCTTC. Translated: CASSPRVTGDIDYGYTF.

In this sample, this clonotype turned up many times. The rearrangement links TRBV11-2 to TRBJ1-4; perhaps TRBD1 as D (6 bases). V lost 1 base, J lost 6 bases, and 12 bases lay in between. This CDR3 has 15 amino acids. Germline V gives CDR1 SGHAT, CDR2 FQNNGV. CDR3: CASSLGGRGDEKLFF. CDR3 DNA sequence: TGTGCCAGCAGCTTAGGAGGCAGGGGTGATGAAAAACTGTTTTTT.